This T cell receptor beta chain was recovered during a study of blood T cell repertoires in COVID-19. Across the whole study: Samples of COVID-19 (acute and convalescent) were obtained from the United States, Italy and Spain.

Only in-frame clones appear in the TCRdb table, and some are missing; sequencing was by immunoSEQ multiplex PCR. The data contain under 75,000 clones, roughly 70% of them singletons. Deletions cut 6 bases from V and 0 bases from J, with 9 bases between. CDR1 KGHSH and CDR2 LQKENI come from the germline V gene. The CDR3 length is 15 residues. The chain combines TRBV18 with TRBJ2-6, with a weak D call TRBD2 (6 bases). This TCR came from a man aged 55 to 70 with acute or convalescent COVID-19. Source material: peripheral blood. The CDR3 protein is CASSPGDSGANVLTF. The CDR3 coding sequence is TGTGCCAGCTCCCCGGGGGACTCTGGGGCCAACGTCCTGACTTTC.